A single T cell receptor (beta chain) is shown here with its context. Its binding antigen is unknown. One base away there is no much larger clone; base qualities are not given. The time point label for this specimen denotes: newly diagnosed, previously untreated cHL patient sample. To serve as a comparison group for the relapsed/refractory trial patients, PBMCs were sequenced from patients with newly diagnosed, previously untreated classical Hodgkin lymphoma. Peripheral blood was collected in 8 mL Vacutainer Cell Preparation Tubes, from which PBMCs were isolated by centrifugation and then cryopreserved. The data are from a study of PD-1 blockade in classical Hodgkin lymphoma (dated by TCRdb to about 2020). Broadly, across the study: A peripheral blood immune signature of response to PD-1 blockade in classical Hodgkin lymphoma was defined using TCR beta sequencing and CyTOF.

The CDR3 goes from the cysteine to the valine over 14 residues. CDR3 DNA only is kept here, 42 bases in frame from base 1. V is shortened by 2 bases, J by 0 bases, and the region joining them spans 8 bases. CDR1 and CDR2 were assigned from the germline V gene (reference sequence) as MNHEY and SMNVEV. Study-wide conclusions, independent of this receptor: Baseline TCR diversity was reported to be lower in newly diagnosed patients than in healthy donors, and even lower in relapsed/refractory patients. The study was restricted to a single clinical trial cohort, and the causes of repertoire differences, possibly disease activity or prior therapy, were left undefined.

The Qiagen DNeasy kit was used to extract genomic DNA both from unsorted PBMCs and from the negatively selected CD4+ and CD8+ fractions. Amplification of TCR beta CDR3 regions was done by immunoSEQ multiplex PCR with primers that anneal to V and J segments. A synthetic immune receptor repertoire was used to minimize amplification bias, and remaining bias was computationally removed after sequencing. The study's own analysis went as follows. Repertoire diversity was quantified as the Shannon entropy index using custom Python scripts. The unsorted, CD4+ and CD8+ repertoires were each analyzed separately, with the exception of combined analyses, where CD4+ and CD8+ sequences were merged in silico. Held by TCRdb, this immuneACCESS table contains in-frame sequences only and omits some clones. Under half of the omission traces to an unresolved V gene where checked; the cause of the rest is unknown. V and J calls and clone size are those listed in that table; D and trimming were worked out from the DNA. The sample has about 47,000 clones on record, roughly 93% of them singletons. Clones ranked in the top ten supply nearly 5% of the sample.

Rearrangement joined TRBV27 to TRBJ2-7; TRBD2 is a possible D gene, resting on 6 matching bases. Sample: peripheral blood mononuclear cells (PBMCs). The origin of this receptor is a human donor with classical Hodgkin lymphoma. Here is the DNA: TGTGCCAGCAGTTTAAGGCGGGACTCCTACGAGCAGTACGTC. Translated, this gives CASSLRRDSYEQYV.